These 14 T cell receptor beta chains were sequenced from one sample in a study of T cell responses to AZD1222 COVID-19 vaccine. Assay used: immunoSEQ multiplex PCR; TCRdb lists only in-frame clones, some missing. The table lists some 170,000 clones, around 90% of them singletons. Sequencing was performed on peripheral blood, taken on day 0 of AZD1222 vaccination. These receptors all stem from an adult in good health.

The V and J genes are TRBV12-5 and TRBJ1-2, with D possibly being TRBD1 (6 bases). CDR3 size: 20 residues. CDR1 is LGHNT, CDR2 FRNRAP, per germline. The V and J ends lost 6 bases and 8 bases respectively, with 37 bases between them. CDR3 DNA: TGTGCTAGTGGCCGCCCCCAACCGGGACACGCCCTGATGAATCCTATGGGCTACACCTTC. Its protein product is CASGRPQPGHALMNPMGYTF.

V and J are TRBV2 and TRBJ2-7; D not resolved. Trimming took off 4 bases at V and 5 bases at J, with 12 bases between the two ends. This CDR3 has 13 amino acids. Germline CDR1 is SNHLY and CDR2 is FYNNEI. Here the CDR3 reads CASSGTKPHEQYF. The CDR3 DNA reads as TGTGCCAGCAGTGGCACCAAACCCCACGAGCAGTACTTC. Full variable domain (remainder filled in from reference TRBV2 and TRBJ2-7): EPEVTQTPSHQVTQMGQEVILRCVPISNHLYFYWYRQILGQKVEFLVSFYNNEISEKSEIFDDQFSVERPDGSNFTLKIRSTKLEDSAMYFCASSGTKPHEQYFGPGTRLTVT.

The V call is TRBV2, the J call TRBJ2-5, with a tentative D call TRBD2 (6 bases). Trimming took 3 bases from V and 7 from J, leaving 33 bases between them. The CDR3 is made up of 20 amino acids. Germline lookup yields CDR1 SNHLY and CDR2 FYNNEI. Written as DNA, the CDR3 is TGTGCCAGCAGTGAGATTCGTATTCCCTCGGAGGGCCTGGGCTTGGGGACCCAGTACTTC. It is translated as CASSEIRIPSEGLGLGTQYF.

The table lists this clone with a few counts. This sequence joins TRBV25-1 and TRBJ1-1; D not certain. V was clipped by 1 base and J by 11 bases, with 8 bases between them. Germline values: CDR1 MGHDK, CDR2 SYGVNS. The CDR3 sequence is 11 residues long. The chain's CDR3 is CASSEWWSAFF. The CDR3 DNA sequence: TGTGCCAGCAGTGAATGGTGGAGCGCTTTCTTT.

This clone is a singleton in its sample. J is TRBJ1-1 and V is TRBV5-4; D is possibly TRBD1 (6 bases). V lost 2 bases and J lost 0, with 8 bases in between. The CDR3 length is 14 residues. Germline V CDR1 and CDR2: SGHNT, YYREEE (reference sequence). The CDR3 loop reads CASSFGTLNTEAFF. Here the CDR3 DNA reads TGTGCCAGCAGCTTCGGGACATTGAACACTGAAGCTTTCTTT.

This sequence joins TRBV5-4 and TRBJ2-5; D might be TRBD1 (6 bases). The CDR3 is 13 residues long. V was shortened by 4 bases and J by 3 bases, with 10 bases between the two germline ends. CDR1 SGHNT and CDR2 YYREEE come from the germline V gene (reference sequence). CDR3 sequence: CASSPGTKETQYF. CDR3 nucleotide sequence: TGTGCCAGCAGCCCTGGGACAAAAGAGACCCAGTACTTC.

This rearrangement joins TRBV6-1 to TRBJ2-5, with D possibly being TRBD1 (6 bases). CDR1 and CDR2 from the germline V gene are MNHNS and SASEGT. This CDR3 contains 13 residues. Deletions cut 1 base from V and 5 bases from J, with 8 bases between. CDR3: CASSEVTGETQYF. CDR3 DNA sequence: TGTGCCAGCAGTGAAGTAACAGGGGAGACCCAGTACTTC.

The chain carries TRBV5-1 and TRBJ1-1; no clear D gene. The CDR3 length is 16 residues. Looked up from germline, CDR1 is SGHRS and CDR2 is YFSETQ. Deletions cut 0 bases from V and 5 bases from J, with 17 bases between. CDR3 loop: CASSLGRSWHGTEAFF. CDR3 bases: TGCGCCAGCAGCTTGGGCCGAAGTTGGCATGGGACTGAAGCTTTCTTT.

V usage is TRBV28 and J usage is TRBJ2-7, with 12 bases lining up with TRBD1. CDR1 is MDHEN, CDR2 SYDVKM, per germline. The length of the CDR3 is 17 residues. V was pared by 4 bases and J by 5 bases, with 12 bases of the junction left unmatched. The chain's CDR3 is CASSYTRPGQGAHEQYF. The CDR3 DNA sequence: TGTGCCAGCAGTTATACCCGACCGGGACAGGGGGCTCACGAGCAGTACTTC.

A few counts support this clone. CDR3: CASSIQTGVNEKLFF. As DNA, the CDR3 is TGTGCCAGTAGTATCCAGACAGGCGTTAATGAAAAACTGTTTTTT. This chain joins TRBV19 and TRBJ1-4; D may be TRBD1 (6 bases). This CDR3 comprises 15 residues. Germline V CDR1 and CDR2: LNHDA, SQIVND (reference sequence). Trimming shortened V by 3 bases and J by 4 bases, and 12 bases separated the two germline ends.

The chain couples TRBV11-2 to TRBJ2-1, with 8 bases aligning to TRBD2. The CDR3 runs 15 residues. Germline CDR1 is SGHAT and CDR2 is FQNNGV. After removal of 1 base from V and 7 bases from J, the junction contained 6 bases not matched to a gene. The CDR3 loop reads CASSLGASGRNEQFF. Written as DNA, the CDR3 is TGTGCCAGCAGCTTAGGGGCTAGCGGGCGTAATGAGCAGTTCTTC. Full variable domain (outside the CDR3, taken from reference TRBV11-2 and TRBJ2-1): EAGVAQSPRYKIIEKRQSVAFWCNPISGHATLYWYQQILGQGPKLLIQFQNNGVVDDSQLPKDRFSAERLKGVDSTLKIQPAKLEDSAVYLCASSLGASGRNEQFFGPGTRLTVL.

The chain employs TRBV5-1 and TRBJ2-1; 13 bases map to TRBD2. Germline CDR1 and CDR2: SGHRS and YFSETQ. This CDR3 comprises 21 residues. V lost 0 bases, J lost 7 bases, and 19 bases stayed unmatched. The CDR3 sequence is CASSLAPGENWTSGRWNEQFF. In DNA, the CDR3 is TGCGCCAGCAGCTTGGCACCGGGGGAAAATTGGACTAGCGGGAGATGGAATGAGCAGTTCTTC.

The V and J genes are TRBV2 and TRBJ1-4; D is undetermined. The V end lost 6 bases, the J end lost 5 bases, and 19 bases lay between the germline ends. The V gene's germline CDR1 is SNHLY and CDR2 FYNNEI. This CDR3 has 16 residues. For the CDR3, the DNA is TGTGCCAGCAGCTACGGGCAGGCCAGAGGAAATGAAAAACTGTTTTTT. Protein: CASSYGQARGNEKLFF. Combining the CDR3 with reference TRBV2 and TRBJ1-4 gives the whole variable domain EPEVTQTPSHQVTQMGQEVILRCVPISNHLYFYWYRQILGQKVEFLVSFYNNEISEKSEIFDDQFSVERPDGSNFTLKIRSTKLEDSAMYFCASSYGQARGNEKLFFGSGTQLSVL.

The rearrangement joins TRBV5-1 to TRBJ2-2; unclear D gene. In germline, CDR1 is SGHRS, CDR2 YFSETQ. V was shortened by 5 bases and J by 6 bases, with 11 bases between the two germline ends. This CDR3 comprises 13 residues. CDR3 in DNA: TGCGCCAGCAGATCCGAGACCCCCGGGGAGCTGTTTTTT. It encodes CASRSETPGELFF.